This T cell receptor beta chain originates from a study of blood T cell repertoires in COVID-19. The overall study: Material from acute and convalescent COVID-19 was sourced from the United States, Italy and Spain. T cells, B-cell-depleted T cells, or PBMCs supplied cDNA or gDNA.

The participants were between about 18 and 89 years old and came from under 25 US areas. Cohorts were determined from participant-reported clinical history. Libraries were prepared by immunoSEQ multiplex PCR; TCRdb keeps only in-frame clonotypes and omits some of them. The sample yields about 400,000 clones, roughly 90% seen once. Per germline, CDR1 MGHDK and CDR2 SYGVNS. The CDR3 runs 15 residues. Trimming cost V 2 bases and J 3 bases, with 13 bases left between them. Sequences were obtained from PBMCs or T cells enriched from blood (not recorded which). This clonotype was sampled from a woman in her forties with acute COVID-19. The chain is built from TRBV25-1 and TRBJ1-2; D is possibly TRBD1 (5 bases). The CDR3 DNA reads as TGTGCCAGCAGTGAAGGCGGCGGGGGGGACTATGGCTACACCTTC. It translates to CASSEGGGGDYGYTF.